This T cell receptor (beta chain) emerged from a study of immune evolution from preneoplasia to lung adenocarcinoma. General study findings and limits: Top clone share appeared to fall from AAH through AIS, MIA, adenocarcinoma. Later-stage lesions seemingly showed higher T cell density and diversity than normal lung.

Points on this clone: As yet, its antigen is unknown. Different DNA sequences within this sample yield the same CDR3.

Libraries were prepared by immunoSEQ multiplex PCR; TCRdb keeps only in-frame clonotypes and omits some of them. The sample includes thousands of clones, about 79% of them seen just once. The TCR sequence derives from a person aged 35-55 years with lung adenocarcinoma. Sequenced: FFPE invasive lung adenocarcinoma tissue.

The CDR3: CASSPRGGSLRGYTF. CDR3 DNA: TGTGCCAGCAGCCCCCGGGGAGGCAGTCTCAGGGGCTACACCTTC. The genes are TRBV14 and TRBJ1-2; D gene ambiguous. With 4 bases removed from V and 8 bases from J, the gap between germline ends came to 20 bases. CDR1 and CDR2 from the germline V gene are SGHDN and FVKESK. The CDR3 loop spans 15 amino acids. The whole variable domain, filled in from reference TRBV14 and TRBJ1-2, reads EAGVTQFPSHSVIEKGQTVTLRCDPISGHDNLYWYRRVMGKEIKFLLHFVKESKQDESGMPNNRFLAERTGGTYSTLKVQPAELEDSGVYFCASSPRGGSLRGYTFGSGTRLTVV.